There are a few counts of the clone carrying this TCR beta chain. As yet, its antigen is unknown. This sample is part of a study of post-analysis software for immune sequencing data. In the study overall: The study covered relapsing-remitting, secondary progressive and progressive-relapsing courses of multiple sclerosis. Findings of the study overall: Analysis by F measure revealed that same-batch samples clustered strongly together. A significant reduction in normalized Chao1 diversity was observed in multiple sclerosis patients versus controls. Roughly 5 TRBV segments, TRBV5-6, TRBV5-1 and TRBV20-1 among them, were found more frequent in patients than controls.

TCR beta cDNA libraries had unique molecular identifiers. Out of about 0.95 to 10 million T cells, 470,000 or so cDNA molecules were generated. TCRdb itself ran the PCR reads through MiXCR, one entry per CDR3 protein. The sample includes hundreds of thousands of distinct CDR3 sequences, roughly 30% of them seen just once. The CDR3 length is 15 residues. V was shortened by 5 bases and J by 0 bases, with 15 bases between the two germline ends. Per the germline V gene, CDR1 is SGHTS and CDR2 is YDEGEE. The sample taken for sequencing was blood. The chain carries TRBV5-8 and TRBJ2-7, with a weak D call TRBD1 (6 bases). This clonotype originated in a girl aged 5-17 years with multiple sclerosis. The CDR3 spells CASSLGQTHSYEQYF. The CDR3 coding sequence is TGTGCCAGCAGTCTCGGACAGACCCACTCCTACGAGCAGTACTTC. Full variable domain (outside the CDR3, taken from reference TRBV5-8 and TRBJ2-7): EAGVTQSPTHLIKTRGQQATLRCSPISGHTSVYWYQQALGLGLQFLLWYDEGEERNRGNFPPRFSGRQFPNYSSELNVNALELEDSALYLCASSLGQTHSYEQYFGPGTRLTVT.